This T cell receptor (beta chain) was captured in a study of blood T cell repertoires in COVID-19. Study information: Sites across the United States, Italy and Spain contributed samples from acute and convalescent COVID-19.

The CDR3 length is 17 residues. V was clipped by 6 bases and J by 4 bases; unmatched bases: 12. Germline values: CDR1 KGHSH, CDR2 LQKENI. The method was immunoSEQ multiplex PCR; TCRdb's version includes in-frame clones alone and lacks a portion of them. The data show fewer than 350,000 clones, about 88% seen once. This chain links TRBV18 with TRBJ2-1, with 10 bases identical to TRBD2. Sample: PBMCs or T cells enriched from blood (not recorded which). The sequence came from a woman in her thirties or forties who had recovered from COVID-19. The CDR3 DNA is TGTGCCAGCTCCCCGAAGTCCGGACTAGCGGTTTACAATGAGCAGTTCTTC. Residues: CASSPKSGLAVYNEQFF.